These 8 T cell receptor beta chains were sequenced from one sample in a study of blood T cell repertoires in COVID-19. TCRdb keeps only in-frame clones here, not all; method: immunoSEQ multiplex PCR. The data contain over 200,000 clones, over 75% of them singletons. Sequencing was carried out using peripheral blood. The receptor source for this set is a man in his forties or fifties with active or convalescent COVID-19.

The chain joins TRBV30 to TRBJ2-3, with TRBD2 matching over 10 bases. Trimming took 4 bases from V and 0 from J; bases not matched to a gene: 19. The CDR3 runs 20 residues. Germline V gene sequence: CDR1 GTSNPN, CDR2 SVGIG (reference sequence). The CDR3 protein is CAWKQFGRDSGRQSTDTQYF. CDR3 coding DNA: TGTGCCTGGAAGCAATTCGGGCGTGATAGCGGGAGGCAGAGCACAGATACGCAGTATTTT.

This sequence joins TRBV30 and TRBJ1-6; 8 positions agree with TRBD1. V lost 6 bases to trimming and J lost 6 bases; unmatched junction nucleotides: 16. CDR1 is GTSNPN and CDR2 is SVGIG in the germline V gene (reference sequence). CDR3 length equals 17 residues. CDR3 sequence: CACSARTGWLANSPLHF. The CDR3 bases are TGTGCCTGTTCGGCACGGACAGGGTGGCTTGCTAATTCACCCCTCCACTTT.

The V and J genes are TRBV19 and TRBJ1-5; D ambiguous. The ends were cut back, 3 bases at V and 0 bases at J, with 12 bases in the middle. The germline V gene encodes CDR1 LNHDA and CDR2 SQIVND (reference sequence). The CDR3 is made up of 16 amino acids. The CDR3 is CASSMIAVISNQPQHF. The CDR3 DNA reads TGTGCCAGTAGTATGATCGCGGTAATTAGCAATCAGCCCCAGCATTTT.

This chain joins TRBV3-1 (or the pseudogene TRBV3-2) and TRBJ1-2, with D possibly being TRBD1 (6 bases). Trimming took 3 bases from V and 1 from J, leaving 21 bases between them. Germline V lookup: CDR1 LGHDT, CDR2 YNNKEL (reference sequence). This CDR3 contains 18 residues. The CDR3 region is CASSHNRDSQGVNYGYTF. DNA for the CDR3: TGTGCCAGCAGCCACAATCGCGATTCACAGGGAGTTAACTATGGCTACACCTTC.

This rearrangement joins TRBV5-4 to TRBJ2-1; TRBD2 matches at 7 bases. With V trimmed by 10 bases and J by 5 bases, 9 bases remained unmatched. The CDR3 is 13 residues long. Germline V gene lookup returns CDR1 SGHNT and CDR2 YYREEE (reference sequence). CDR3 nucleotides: TGTGCCGCCTTGCGGGAGTGGGACAATGAGCAGTTCTTC. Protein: CAALREWDNEQFF.

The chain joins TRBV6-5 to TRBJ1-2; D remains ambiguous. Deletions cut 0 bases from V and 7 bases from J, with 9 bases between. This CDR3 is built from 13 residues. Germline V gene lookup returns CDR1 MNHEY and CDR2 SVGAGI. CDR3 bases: TGTGCCAGCAGTTACTCACGGGAAGGTGGCTACACCTTC. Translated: CASSYSREGGYTF.

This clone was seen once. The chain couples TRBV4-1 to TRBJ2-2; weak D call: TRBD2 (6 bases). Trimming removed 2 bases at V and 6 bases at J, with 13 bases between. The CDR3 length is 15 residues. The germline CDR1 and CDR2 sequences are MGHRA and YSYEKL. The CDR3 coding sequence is TGCGCCAGCAGCCAAATGGGGGGAAACCCCGGGGAGCTGTTTTTT. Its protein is CASSQMGGNPGELFF.

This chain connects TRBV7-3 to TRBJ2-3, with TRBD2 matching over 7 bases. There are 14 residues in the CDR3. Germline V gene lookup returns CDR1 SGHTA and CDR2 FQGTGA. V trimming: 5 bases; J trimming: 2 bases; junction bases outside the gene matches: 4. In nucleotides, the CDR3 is TGTGCCAGCAGCCCTGGACTAGTCACAGATACGCAGTATTTT. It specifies CASSPGLVTDTQYF.